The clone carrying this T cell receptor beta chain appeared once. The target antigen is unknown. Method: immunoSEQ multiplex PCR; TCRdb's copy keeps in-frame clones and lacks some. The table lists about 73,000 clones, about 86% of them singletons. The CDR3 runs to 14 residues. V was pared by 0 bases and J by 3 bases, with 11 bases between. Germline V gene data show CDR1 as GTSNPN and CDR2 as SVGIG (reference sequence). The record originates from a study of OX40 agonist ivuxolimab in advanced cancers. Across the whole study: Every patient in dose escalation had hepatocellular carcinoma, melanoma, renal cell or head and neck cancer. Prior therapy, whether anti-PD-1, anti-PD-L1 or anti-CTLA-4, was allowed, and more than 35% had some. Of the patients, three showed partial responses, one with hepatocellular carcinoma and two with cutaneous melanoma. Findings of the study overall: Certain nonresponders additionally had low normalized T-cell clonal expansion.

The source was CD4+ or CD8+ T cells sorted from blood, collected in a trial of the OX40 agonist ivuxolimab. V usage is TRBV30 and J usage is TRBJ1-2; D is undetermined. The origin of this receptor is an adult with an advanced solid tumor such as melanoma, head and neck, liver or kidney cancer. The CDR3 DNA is TGTGCCTGGAGTGTGGCGATTGCATACTATGGCTACACCTTC. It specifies CAWSVAIAYYGYTF.